These 16 T cell receptor beta chains share one sample of origin, sequenced in a study of metastatic and nonmetastatic thyroid tumors. Each patient came to thyroid surgery without any prior treatment (of any kind). TCRdb re-clonotyped the PCR reads via MiXCR. The sample consists of roughly 59,000 clones, around 15% of them appearing once. Sequencing was done on a sample of blood. The origin of the receptors is a male donor with papillary thyroid cancer or a benign thyroid nodule (not recorded which). Some clones in this sample may be carry-over from other donors' samples.

In its sample, this clone ranks as medium-sized. Distinct nucleotide sequences in the sample also encode this CDR3. The chain recombines TRBV12-3 or TRBV12-4 with TRBJ2-7; D unclear. The CDR3 is 13 residues long. Between the trimmed V and J ends, which lost 3 bases and 2 bases, there was a span of 8 bases. This chain's CDR3 is CASSLQATYEQYV. The CDR3 DNA sequence: TGTGCCAGCAGTTTGCAGGCGACCTACGAGCAGTACGTC.

This clone was counted many times. Lacking the conserved final phenylalanine or tryptophan, this CDR3 likely reflects a read error. This chain uses TRBV18 with TRBJ1-2, with D perhaps TRBD1 (6 bases). CDR1 and CDR2 from the germline V gene are KGHSH and LQKENI. Trimming pared 2 bases from V and 3 bases from J, leaving 13 bases between. This CDR3 region has 15 residues. This CDR3 reads CASSPTGAGDYGYTL. DNA for the CDR3: TGTGCCAGCTCACCAACCGGGGCAGGGGACTATGGCTACACCCTC.

This clone was found many times. This chain connects TRBV6-1 to TRBJ2-1; perhaps TRBD2 as D (6 bases). The CDR3 runs 15 residues. Deletions cut 7 bases from V and 8 bases from J, with 21 bases between. Germline V gene lookup returns CDR1 MNHNS and CDR2 SASEGT. CDR3 sequence (DNA): TGTGCCAGCACTTTCTCATCGGGACTTCTCGATGAGCAGTTCTTC. Protein sequence: CASTFSSGLLDEQFF.

A word on this clone: A much more abundant neighbour one base away suggests this may be a read error. It is likely a read error, because the conserved phenylalanine at the end of the CDR3 is missing. The rearrangement joins TRBV15 to TRBJ1-1; D is unclear. Germline V lookup: CDR1 LNHNV, CDR2 YYDKDF (reference sequence). V was pared by 2 bases and J by 5 bases, with 6 bases between. The CDR3 is 12 residues long. For the CDR3, the DNA is TGTGCCACCAGCAGACGAGAGACTGAAGCTTTCCTT. Its protein product is CATSRRETEAFL.

This clone was seen more than once but under ten times. This may be a read error: a much more frequent sequence differs by one nucleotide. Other DNA sequences from this sample encode an identical CDR3 as well. The rearrangement uses TRBV25-1 and TRBJ2-1; 10 bases are a match to TRBD2. This CDR3 has 15 residues. The V gene end was trimmed by 6 bases and the J gene end by 5 bases; junction bases not matched to a gene: 7. Per germline, CDR1 MGHDK and CDR2 SYGVNS. CDR3 bases: TGTGCCAGCAGCGAAACTAGCGGGATCAACAATGAGCAGTTCTTC. It codes for CASSETSGINNEQFF.

This clone was recorded at least ten times. The genes are TRBV20-1 and TRBJ2-1, with D perhaps matching TRBD2 (7 bases). V gave up 4 bases and J gave up 0 bases, with 16 bases separating them. CDR1 and CDR2 from the germline V gene are DFQATT and SNEGSKA (reference sequence). The CDR3 consists of 16 residues. The CDR3 sequence: CSAIPTGTTSYNEQFF. The CDR3 coding sequence is TGCAGTGCTATACCTACAGGGACTACCTCCTACAATGAGCAGTTCTTC.

This clone was counted ten times or more. The chain couples TRBV12-3 or TRBV12-4 to TRBJ2-7; 8 bases are shared with TRBD1. The V segment lost 5 bases and the J segment 2 bases; nucleotides outside the gene matches: 14. This CDR3 contains 17 residues. The CDR3, as DNA: TGTGCCAGCAGTCTGACCTTAGGACAGGGTATTCCCTACGAGCAGTACTTC. Amino acid sequence: CASSLTLGQGIPYEQYF.

Concerning this clone itself: Compared with germline, one end of the junction differs, possibly owing to a read error. Other DNA sequences within the sample encode an identical CDR3. The chain combines TRBV5-6 with TRBJ2-3, with 10 bases matching TRBD2. The CDR3 runs to 14 residues. Germline assignment: CDR1 SGHDT and CDR2 YYEEEE. CDR3 nucleotides: TGTGCCAGCAGCTTTAGCGGGAGGACAGATACTCAGTATTTT. Its translation: CASSFSGRTDTQYF.

This clone was seen at least ten times. The rearrangement joins TRBV20-1 to TRBJ2-7, with 11 positions matching TRBD2. V gave up 4 bases and J gave up 4 bases; unmatched junction bases: 12. This CDR3 spans 16 amino acids. CDR1 is DFQATT, CDR2 SNEGSKA, per germline (reference sequence). CDR3 DNA sequence: TGCAGTGCTACCTGGAGGAGGACTAGCGGGTTGTACGAGCAGTACTTC. Encoded protein: CSATWRRTSGLYEQYF.

By frequency in the sample, this clone is medium-sized. The chain employs TRBV5-1 and TRBJ2-3; TRBD1 agrees at 9 bases. Germline CDR1 SGHRS, CDR2 YFSETQ. V gave up 2 bases and J gave up 2 bases; unmatched junction bases: 6. This CDR3 spans 16 amino acids. The CDR3 nucleotides are TGCGCCAGCAGCTTCGGGGGACAGGGACCCACAGATACGCAGTATTTT. It is translated as CASSFGGQGPTDTQYF.

This clone was detected only a few times. Germline and junction disagree at one end, which may indicate a read error. This rearrangement joins TRBV12-3 or TRBV12-4 to TRBJ2-7; D possibly corresponds to TRBD1 (5 bases). The CDR3 runs to 14 residues. CDR3 sequence reads: CASSNSQRGYEKYF. Here the CDR3 DNA reads TGTGCCAGCAGTAACTCCCAAAGGGGCTACGAGAAGTACTTC.

In this sample, this clone turned up many times. V gene TRBV6-1 combines with J gene TRBJ2-1; 7 bases fit TRBD2. The CDR3 covers 15 residues. Per germline, CDR1 MNHNS and CDR2 SASEGT. J lost 7 bases, V lost 7 bases, and 13 bases had no gene match. CDR3: CASTPQAGNMNEQFF. CDR3 DNA: TGTGCCAGCACCCCCCAAGCGGGAAATATGAATGAGCAGTTCTTC.

This clone was seen at least ten times. The chain is built from TRBV24-1 and TRBJ2-1; TRBD2 aligns across 9 bases. CDR1 and CDR2 from the germline V gene are KGHDR and SFDVKD. V lost 3 bases to trimming and J lost 6 bases; unmatched junction nucleotides: 8. The CDR3 extends over 16 amino acids. The CDR3 region has the DNA TGTGCCACCAGTGATCCGGGGACTAGCTCAATCAATGAGCAGTTCTTC. Residues: CATSDPGTSSINEQFF.

On this clone: The final CDR3 position lacks the conserved phenylalanine or tryptophan, pointing to a likely read error. It is unclear where the CDR3 begins or ends on the DNA, so no DNA is shown, and the CDR3 is as TCRdb lists it. The chain has TRBV30 and TRBJ1-1; TRBD1 is the table's D call and was not checked against the DNA. Germline V gene lookup returns CDR1 GTSNPN and CDR2 SVGIG (reference sequence). A total of 13 residues make up the CDR3, ends included. This CDR3 is CAWSFRRGTESFS.

This clone has more than one count but fewer than ten. This chain joins TRBV12-3 or TRBV12-4 and TRBJ2-2, with D perhaps matching TRBD1 (5 bases). The CDR3 has 16 amino acids. Trimming removed 7 bases from V and 0 bases from J, with 15 bases in between. The CDR3, as DNA: TGTGCCAGCATCCCCAAAGGGGTGACGAACACCGGGGAGCTGTTTTTT. Its translation: CASIPKGVTNTGELFF.

This clone occurred many times. CDR3 sequence: CASSSQPSSYNSPLHF. The CDR3 nucleotides read TGTGCCAGCAGCTCACAGCCCAGCTCCTATAATTCACCCCTCCACTTT. The chain couples TRBV11-2 to TRBJ1-6, with unresolved D. The CDR3 extends over 16 amino acids. CDR1 SGHAT and CDR2 FQNNGV come from the germline V gene. Trimming left V 4 bases short and J 0 bases short, with 10 bases between.